This record covers a single TCR beta chain. Its antigen is as yet unknown. The data derive from a study of CD8+CD57+ T cells in acquired aplastic anemia. Both TCR beta VDJ combination and CDR3 sequence profiling were carried out. Genomic DNA was the template for this profiling. TCRdb analysed the reads with MiXCR anew, one entry per CDR3 protein. Altogether about 200,000 distinct CDR3 sequences are present, about 60% being singletons, with the ten largest covering roughly 61%. General study points: Roughly 28 was the count of CD8+ CDR3 sequences that patients shared with controls. CD8+ Simpson's diversity did not differ significantly between patients and controls.

For sequencing, patients were chosen who had shown expansion of CD8+CD57+ cells by flow cytometry. Every patient presented with severe acquired aplastic anemia. Each patient gave a blood sample that was collected before any therapy had been received. Germline V CDR1 and CDR2: SQVTM, ANQGSEA. Trimming took 3 bases from V and 4 from J; bases not matched to a gene: 2. CDR3 length: 14 residues. The gene calls are TRBV29-1 and TRBJ1-3, with 11 positions matching TRBD1. The receptor comes from a human donor with aplastic anemia. What was sequenced was sorted CD4+, CD8+, or CD8+CD57+ T cells (not recorded which) from PBMCs. The DNA for the CDR3 is TGCAGCGTTGAGGGACAGGGGGTCGGAAACACCATATATTTT. Translation gives CSVEGQGVGNTIYF.